This T cell receptor beta chain is drawn from a study of shared clonotypes between healthy human individuals. The assay was immunoSEQ multiplex PCR, and TCRdb's table has in-frame clones only and misses some. Of roughly 2.2 million clones in the sample, just over 90% were seen once. The CDR3 has 20 amino acids. Sequenced material: naive CD4+ T cells from PBMCs. Noted subset: CD45RA+ positively selected. The V gene is TRBV12-2, the J gene TRBJ2-6; the table's D call TRBD1 went unverified against the DNA. TRBV12-2 is a pseudogene segment. The clonotype was recovered from a man younger than 35 in good health. Some clones in this sample may be carry-over from other donors' samples. The CDR3 protein is CASRLAQAGQGATGANVLTF. CDR3 nucleotide sequence: TGTGCAAGTCGCTTAGCGCAGGCGGGACAGGGGGCTACAGGGGCCAACGTCCTGACTTTC.